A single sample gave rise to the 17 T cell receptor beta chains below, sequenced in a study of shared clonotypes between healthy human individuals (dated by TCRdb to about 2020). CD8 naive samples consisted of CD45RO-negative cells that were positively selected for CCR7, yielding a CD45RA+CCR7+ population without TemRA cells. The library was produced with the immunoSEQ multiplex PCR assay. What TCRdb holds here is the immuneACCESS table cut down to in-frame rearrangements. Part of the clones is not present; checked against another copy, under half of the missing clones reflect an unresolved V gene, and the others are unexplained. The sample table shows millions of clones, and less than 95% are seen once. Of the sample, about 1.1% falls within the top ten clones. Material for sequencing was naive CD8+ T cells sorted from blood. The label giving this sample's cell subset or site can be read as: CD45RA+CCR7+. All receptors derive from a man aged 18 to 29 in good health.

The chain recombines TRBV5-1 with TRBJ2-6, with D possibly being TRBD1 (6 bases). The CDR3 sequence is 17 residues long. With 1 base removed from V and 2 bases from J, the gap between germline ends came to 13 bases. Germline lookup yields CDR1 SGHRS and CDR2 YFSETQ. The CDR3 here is CASSLLGQSPGANVLTF. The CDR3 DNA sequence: TGCGCCAGCAGCTTGCTCGGACAGTCCCCTGGGGCCAACGTCCTGACTTTC. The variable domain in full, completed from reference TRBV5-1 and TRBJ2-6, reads KAGVTQTPRYLIKTRGQQVTLSCSPISGHRSVSWYQQTPGQGLQFLFEYFSETQRNKGNFPGRFSGRQFSNSRSEMNVSTLELGDSALYLCASSLLGQSPGANVLTFGAGSRLTVL.

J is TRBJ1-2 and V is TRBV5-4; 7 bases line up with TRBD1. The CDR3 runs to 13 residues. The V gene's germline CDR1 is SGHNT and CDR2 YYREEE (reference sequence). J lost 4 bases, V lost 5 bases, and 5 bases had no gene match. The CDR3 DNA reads TGTGCCAGCAGGCGGGACAGCCCCTATGGCTACACCTTC. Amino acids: CASRRDSPYGYTF.

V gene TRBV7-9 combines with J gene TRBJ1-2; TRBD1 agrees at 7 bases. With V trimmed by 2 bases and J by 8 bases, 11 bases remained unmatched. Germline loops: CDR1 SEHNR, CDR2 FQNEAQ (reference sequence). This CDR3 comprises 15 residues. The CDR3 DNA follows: TGTGCCAGCAGCTTATCAGGGGGTATCCCTGAAGGCTACACCTTC. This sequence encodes CASSLSGGIPEGYTF.

The CDR3, as DNA: TGTGCCAGCAGTTTCAGGGGCCCCTTCAATGAGCAGTTCTTC. Its protein is CASSFRGPFNEQFF. V and J are TRBV27 and TRBJ2-1; D possibly corresponds to TRBD1 (6 bases). V was clipped by 3 bases and J by 6 bases, with 12 bases between them. This CDR3 spans 14 amino acids. Germline V gives CDR1 MNHEY, CDR2 SMNVEV (reference sequence).

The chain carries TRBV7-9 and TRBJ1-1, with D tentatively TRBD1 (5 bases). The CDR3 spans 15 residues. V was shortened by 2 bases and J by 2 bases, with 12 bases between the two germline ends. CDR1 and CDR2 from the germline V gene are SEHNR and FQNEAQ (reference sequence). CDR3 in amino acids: CASSLSTDLNTEAFF. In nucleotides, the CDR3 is TGTGCCAGCAGCTTATCGACAGACTTAAACACTGAAGCTTTCTTT.

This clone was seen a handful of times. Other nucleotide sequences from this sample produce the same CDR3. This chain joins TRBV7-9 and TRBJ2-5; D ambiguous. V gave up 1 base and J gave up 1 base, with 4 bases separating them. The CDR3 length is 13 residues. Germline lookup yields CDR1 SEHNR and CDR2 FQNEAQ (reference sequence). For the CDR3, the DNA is TGTGCCAGCAGCTTAGGGCCCCAAGAGACCCAGTACTTC. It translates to CASSLGPQETQYF.

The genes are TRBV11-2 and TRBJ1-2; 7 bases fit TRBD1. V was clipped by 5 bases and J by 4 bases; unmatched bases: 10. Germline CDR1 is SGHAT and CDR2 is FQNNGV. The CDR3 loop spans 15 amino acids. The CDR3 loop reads CASSITGDAGYGYTF. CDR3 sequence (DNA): TGTGCCAGCAGCATAACAGGGGACGCGGGCTATGGCTACACCTTC.

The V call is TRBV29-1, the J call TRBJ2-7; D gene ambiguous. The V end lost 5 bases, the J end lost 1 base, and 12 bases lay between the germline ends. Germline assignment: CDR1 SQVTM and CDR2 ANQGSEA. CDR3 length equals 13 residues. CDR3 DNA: TGCAGCGTTATTGGCAGGATTTCCTACGAGCAGTACTTC. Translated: CSVIGRISYEQYF.

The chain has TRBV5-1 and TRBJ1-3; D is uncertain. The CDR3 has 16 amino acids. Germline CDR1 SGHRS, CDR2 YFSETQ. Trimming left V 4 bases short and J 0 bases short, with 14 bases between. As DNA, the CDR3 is TGCGCCAGCAGCCCCCGGCTCGGGGTCTCTGGAAACACCATATATTTT. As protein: CASSPRLGVSGNTIYF.

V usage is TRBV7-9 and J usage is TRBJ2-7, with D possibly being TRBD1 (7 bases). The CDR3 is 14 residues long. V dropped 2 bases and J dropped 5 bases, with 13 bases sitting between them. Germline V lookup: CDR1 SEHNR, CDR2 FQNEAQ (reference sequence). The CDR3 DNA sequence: TGTGCCAGCAGCTTAAGTTCAGGGGGGAACGAGCAGTACTTC. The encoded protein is CASSLSSGGNEQYF.

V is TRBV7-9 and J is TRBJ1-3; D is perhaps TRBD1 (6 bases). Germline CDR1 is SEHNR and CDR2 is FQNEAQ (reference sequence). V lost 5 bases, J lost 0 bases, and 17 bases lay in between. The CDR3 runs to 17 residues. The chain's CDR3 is CASSPSRGLSSGNTIYF. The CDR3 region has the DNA TGTGCCAGCAGCCCCTCCAGGGGCCTGAGCTCTGGAAACACCATATATTTT.

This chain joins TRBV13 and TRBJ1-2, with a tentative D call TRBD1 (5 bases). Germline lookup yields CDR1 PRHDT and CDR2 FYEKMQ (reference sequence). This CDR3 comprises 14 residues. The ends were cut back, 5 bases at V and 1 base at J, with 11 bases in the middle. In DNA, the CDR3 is TGTGCCAGCAGCGCGGGACGGGGTAACTATGGCTACACCTTC. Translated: CASSAGRGNYGYTF.

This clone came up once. DNA of the CDR3: TGTGCCAGCATGGCGGGGGCGGTCGGGGAGCTGTTTTTT. The encoded protein is CASMAGAVGELFF. This chain uses TRBV27 with TRBJ2-2; D might be TRBD2 (7 bases). CDR3 length: 13 residues. Trimming shortened V by 7 bases and J by 7 bases, and 13 bases separated the two germline ends. Germline lookup yields CDR1 MNHEY and CDR2 SMNVEV (reference sequence).

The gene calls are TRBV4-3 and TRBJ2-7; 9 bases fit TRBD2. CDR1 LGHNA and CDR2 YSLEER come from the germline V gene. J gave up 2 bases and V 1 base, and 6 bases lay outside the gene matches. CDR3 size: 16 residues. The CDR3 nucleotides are TGCGCCAGCAGCCAAGCTCAGACTAGCGGTACCTACGAGCAGTACTTC. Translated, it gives CASSQAQTSGTYEQYF.

The CDR3 loop reads CASSQVLLGANYGYTF. For the CDR3, the DNA is TGCGCCAGCAGCCAAGTTCTCCTGGGGGCCAACTATGGCTACACCTTC. The J gene is TRBJ1-2, the V gene TRBV4-1, with a possible D match to TRBD1 (6 bases). The V gene lost 1 base and the J gene lost 2 bases, with 14 bases spanning the gap. Germline V lookup: CDR1 MGHRA, CDR2 YSYEKL. The CDR3 extends over 16 amino acids.

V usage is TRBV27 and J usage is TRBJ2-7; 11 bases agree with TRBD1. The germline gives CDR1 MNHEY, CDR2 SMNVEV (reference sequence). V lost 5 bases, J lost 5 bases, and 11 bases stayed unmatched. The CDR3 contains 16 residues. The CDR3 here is CASSTVRDRGMNEQYF. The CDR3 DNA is TGTGCCAGCAGTACCGTCCGGGACAGGGGGATGAACGAGCAGTACTTC.

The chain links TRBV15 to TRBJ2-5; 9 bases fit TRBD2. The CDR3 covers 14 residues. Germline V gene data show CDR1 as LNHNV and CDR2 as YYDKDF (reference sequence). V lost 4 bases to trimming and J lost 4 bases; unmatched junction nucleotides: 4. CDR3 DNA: TGTGCCACCAGCAAGGGACTAGCTGCAGAGACCCAGTACTTC. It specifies CATSKGLAAETQYF.